This T cell receptor beta chain was obtained from a study of T cell repertoires in cytomegalovirus infection. About the study: Signatures in public TCR beta sequences pointed to both CMV infection and matching HLA type.

Worth noting for this clonotype: Its antigen is not known.

TCRdb analysed the reads with MiXCR anew, one entry per CDR3 protein. There are under 600,000 distinct CDR3 sequences in the sample; 15% to 20% occur only once, and under 30% lies in the top ten. Study outcomes and limitations: Of the TCR beta families, the public ones yielded a cumulative frequency that identified carriers of CMV plus the relevant HLA. Dominating the ex vivo response were HLA-C-restricted CMV-specific TCR beta clonotypes.

With 1 base clipped from V and 8 bases from J, the junction kept 5 bases outside the gene matches. Germline lookup yields CDR1 LGHNA and CDR2 YNFKEQ. The CDR3 has 14 amino acids. This TCR was recovered from a human donor in good health (CMV status not recorded). Some clones in this sample may be carry-over from other donors' samples. The chain joins TRBV4-2 to TRBJ2-1; 7 bases fit TRBD2. The sequencing sample was made of CD8+ T cells from PBMCs. CDR3 DNA: TGTGCCAGCAGCCAAGCTTCCGCGGGAGATGAGCAGTTCTTC. Protein product: CASSQASAGDEQFF.